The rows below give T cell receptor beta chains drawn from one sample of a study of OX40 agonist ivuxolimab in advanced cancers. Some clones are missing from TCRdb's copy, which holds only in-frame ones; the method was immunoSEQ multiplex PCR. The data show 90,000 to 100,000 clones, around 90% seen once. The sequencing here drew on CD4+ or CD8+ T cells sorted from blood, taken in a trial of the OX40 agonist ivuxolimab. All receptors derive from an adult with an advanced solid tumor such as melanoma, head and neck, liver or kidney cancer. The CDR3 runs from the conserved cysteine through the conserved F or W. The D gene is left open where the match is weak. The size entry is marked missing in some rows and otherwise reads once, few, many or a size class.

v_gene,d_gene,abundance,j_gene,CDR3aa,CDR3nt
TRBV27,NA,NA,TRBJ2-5,CASSSGTSDGTQYF,TGTGCCAGCAGTTCCGGGACTTCCGATGGGACCCAGTACTTC
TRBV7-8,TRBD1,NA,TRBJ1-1,CASSQDRDTEAFF,TGTGCCAGCAGCCAGGACAGGGACACTGAAGCTTTCTTT
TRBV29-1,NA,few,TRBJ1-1,CSVDASKTAEAFF,TGCAGCGTTGATGCCTCGAAGACCGCTGAAGCTTTCTTT
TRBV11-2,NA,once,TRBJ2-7,CASSSLAGTGRNEQYF,TGTGCCAGCAGCTCTCTAGCGGGGACAGGGAGGAACGAGCAGTACTTC
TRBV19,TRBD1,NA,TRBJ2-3,CASSTGGGTDTQYF,TGTGCCAGTAGTACAGGGGGTGGAACAGATACGCAGTATTTT
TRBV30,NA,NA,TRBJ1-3,CAWSIIGNTIYF,TGTGCCTGGAGTATAATTGGAAACACCATATATTTT
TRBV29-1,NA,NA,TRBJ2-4,CSVAGNDIQYF,TGCAGCGTTGCTGGGAACGACATTCAGTACTTC
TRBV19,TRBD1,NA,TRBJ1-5,CASSRTGGNQPQHF,TGTGCCAGTAGTCGGACAGGGGGCAATCAGCCCCAGCATTTT
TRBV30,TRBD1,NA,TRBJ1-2,CAWGTVPGGGYTF,TGTGCCTGGGGGACAGTACCAGGGGGAGGCTACACCTTC
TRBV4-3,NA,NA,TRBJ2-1,CASSRQRDFLGNEQFF,TGCGCCAGCAGCCGCCAGAGGGACTTTTTGGGTAATGAGCAGTTCTTC
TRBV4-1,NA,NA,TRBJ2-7,CASSQETANRGYEQYF,TGCGCCAGCAGCCAAGAAACGGCAAATCGGGGCTACGAGCAGTACTTC
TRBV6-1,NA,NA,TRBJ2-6,CASSEGVSGANVLTF,TGTGCCAGCAGTGAAGGGGTCTCTGGGGCCAACGTCCTGACTTTC
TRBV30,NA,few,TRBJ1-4,CAWGQSGTGKLFF,TGTGCCTGGGGACAATCGGGGACCGGAAAACTGTTTTTT
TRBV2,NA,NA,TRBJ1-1,CASSEDGGNTEAFF,TGTGCCAGCAGTGAGGACGGGGGGAACACTGAAGCTTTCTTT
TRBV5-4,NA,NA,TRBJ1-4,CASSLGGPGQKLFF,TGTGCCAGCAGCTTGGGGGGCCCCGGGCAAAAACTGTTTTTT
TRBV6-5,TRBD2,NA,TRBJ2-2,CASRRGAGELFF,TGTGCCAGCAGACGGGGGGCCGGGGAGCTGTTTTTT
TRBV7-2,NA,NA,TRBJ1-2,CASSRGRGDGYTF,TGTGCCAGCAGCCGGGGGAGGGGAGATGGCTACACCTTC
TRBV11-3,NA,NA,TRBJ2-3,CASSSGVGSTDTQYF,TGTGCCAGCAGCTCAGGTGTAGGCAGCACAGATACGCAGTATTTT
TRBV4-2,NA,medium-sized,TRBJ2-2,CASSGGSGANTGELFF,TGTGCCAGCAGCGGAGGGAGCGGAGCGAACACCGGGGAGCTGTTTTTT
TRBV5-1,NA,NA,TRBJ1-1,CASSPEGDTEAFF,TGCGCCAGCAGCCCGGAGGGGGACACTGAAGCTTTCTTT
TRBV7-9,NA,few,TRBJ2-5,CASSLARQGQETQYF,TGTGCCAGCAGCTTAGCAAGGCAGGGGCAAGAGACCCAGTACTTC
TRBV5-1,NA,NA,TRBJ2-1,CASSSSQPYNEQFF,TGCGCCAGCAGCTCCTCGCAGCCATACAATGAGCAGTTCTTC
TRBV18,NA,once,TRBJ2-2,CASSPRDTGELFF,TGTGCCAGCTCACCGCGGGACACCGGGGAGCTGTTTTTT
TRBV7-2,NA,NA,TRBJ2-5,CASSSHGVETQYF,TGTGCCAGCAGCTCCCACGGTGTGGAGACCCAGTACTTC
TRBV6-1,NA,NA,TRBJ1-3,CASSGLTGDSGNTIYF,TGTGCCAGCAGTGGACTTACAGGAGACTCTGGAAACACCATATATTTT
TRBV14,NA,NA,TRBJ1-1,CASSQAGFTEAFF,TGTGCCAGCAGCCAAGCAGGGTTCACTGAAGCTTTCTTT
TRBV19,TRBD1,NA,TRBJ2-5,CASGPTGQETQYF,TGTGCCAGTGGCCCGACAGGGCAAGAGACCCAGTACTTC